The clone carrying this T cell receptor (beta chain) was seen many times. What it binds is unknown. Unique molecular identifiers were used in preparing the TCRbeta library. TCRdb re-derived calls from the PCR reads in MiXCR, one entry per CDR3 protein. The sample has some 150,000 distinct CDR3 sequences; 7.5% to 9% are singletons. The germline gives CDR1 MNHEY, CDR2 SMNVEV (reference sequence). The CDR3 consists of 14 residues. V lost 3 bases and J 10 bases, leaving 13 bases between the germline ends. These data come from a study of T-cell reconstitution after alpha-beta-depleted transplantation in children. The study's findings and limits: Surviving thymic progenitors and recipient T cells were the source of high TCRbeta diversity at day 60 in some patients. About two months after transplant, alpha-beta T cells reportedly came from several hundred expanded graft clones. T-cell counts and diversity at one year following transplant were attributed mainly to newly produced T cells.

This specimen consisted of PBMCs, mostly from graft donor cells, obtained 180 days after TCRalphabeta/CD19-depleted stem cell transplant. The rearrangement links TRBV27 to TRBJ1-6, with TRBD1 as a possible D gene (5 bases). This sequence was found in a female patient aged 2-9 years who had a stem cell transplant for congenital amegakaryocytic thrombocytopenia, so the T cells may come from the graft donor. CDR3 coding DNA: TGTGCCAGCAGTTTTATCTTCGGGGACTCACCCCTCCACTTT. It translates to CASSFIFGDSPLHF.